These T cell receptor beta chains were read from a single sample in a study of blood T cell repertoires in COVID-19. Here immunoSEQ multiplex PCR was the method, and the copy in TCRdb shows in-frame clones only, minus some. The sample yields 200,000 to 250,000 clones, about 90% seen once. Sequencing was carried out using peripheral blood. The receptors derive from a woman aged 45-65 years with acute or convalescent COVID-19. Both conserved end residues are part of each CDR3. The D gene is left open where the match is weak. Clone size appears in some rows only: once, few, many, or a class for an expanded clone.

clone size | J gene | V gene | D gene | CDR3 DNA | CDR3 protein
. | TRBJ2-3 | TRBV9 | TRBD2 | TGTGCCAGCAGCGTATTAACTAGCGGAGATACGCAGTATTTT | CASSVLTSGDTQYF
. | TRBJ2-7 | TRBV4-2 | . | TGTGCCAGCAGCCAGGTTCCGACGGCGACGGGGGAGCAGTACTTC | CASSQVPTATGEQYF
. | TRBJ1-1 | TRBV6-1 | . | TGTGCCAGCAGTGACCGCGACACCTACACTGAAGCTTTCTTT | CASSDRDTYTEAFF
. | TRBJ2-1 | TRBV18 | . | TGTGCCAGCTCACCTGGGACAAGCTCCTACAATGAGCAGTTCTTC | CASSPGTSSYNEQFF
. | TRBJ2-1 | TRBV4-1 | TRBD2 | TGCGCCAGCAGCCCCGGGGGGAAAAGGTATGAGCAGTTCTTC | CASSPGGKRYEQFF
. | TRBJ2-5 | TRBV30 | . | TGTGCCTGGAGTGTAGCGGGAGAGACCCAGTACTTC | CAWSVAGETQYF
. | TRBJ2-3 | TRBV5-6 | TRBD2 | TGTGCCAGCAGCTCAGGGACCGCGCGGGAGAACGCAGATACGCAGTATTTT | CASSSGTARENADTQYF
. | TRBJ2-5 | TRBV10-3 | . | TGTGCCATCATCCCTCTGATCGGTGAGGGAGACCAAGAGACCCAGTACTTC | CAIIPLIGEGDQETQYF
. | TRBJ2-7 | TRBV4-1 | TRBD1 | TGCGCCAGCACCCGCGGGCGGGACAGGGGGCGATACGAGCAGTACTTC | CASTRGRDRGRYEQYF
once | TRBJ2-5 | TRBV5-8 | . | TGTGCCAGCAGCCCCGAGTCGACCCAGTACTTC | CASSPESTQYF
few | TRBJ1-1 | TRBV14 | . | TGTGCCAGCAGCCAACCCCGTTGGGGAGATGAAGCTTTCTTT | CASSQPRWGDEAFF
. | TRBJ1-3 | TRBV27 | . | TGTGCCAGCAGTCCACGACAGTCTTCTGGAAACACCATATATTTT | CASSPRQSSGNTIYF
. | TRBJ2-7 | TRBV6-1 | . | TGTGCCAGCAGTGAGCGCCACGGGTACGAGCAGTACTTC | CASSERHGYEQYF
. | TRBJ1-5 | TRBV7-9 | . | TGTGCCAGCAGCTTAGATACAGCATATCAGCCCCAGCATTTT | CASSLDTAYQPQHF
. | TRBJ2-3 | TRBV9 | TRBD1 | TGTGCCAGCAGCGTAGAAGGGGGCAGCACAGATACGCAGTATTTT | CASSVEGGSTDTQYF
. | TRBJ2-2 | TRBV19 | . | TGTGCCAGTAGTATAGATTATGCAGGATCGAACACCGGGGAGCTGTTTTTT | CASSIDYAGSNTGELFF
. | TRBJ2-3 | TRBV5-6 | TRBD1 | TGTGCCAGCAGTCTTGGGACAGGGTTTGGAGATACGCAGTATTTT | CASSLGTGFGDTQYF
. | TRBJ1-2 | TRBV19 | TRBD1 | TGTGCCAGTAGTAGGGGGGGACAGGGTAACTATGGCTACACCTTC | CASSRGGQGNYGYTF
. | TRBJ1-3 | TRBV9 | . | TGTGCCAGCAGCGCGTCGGTCGCTGGAAACACCATATATTTT | CASSASVAGNTIYF
few | TRBJ2-7 | TRBV11-2 | TRBD1 | TGTGCCAGCAGCCTCGGGGACAGGGCCTACGAGCAGTACTTC | CASSLGDRAYEQYF
. | TRBJ2-3 | TRBV7-2 | . | TGTGCCAGCAGCTTAGGGACATCCCCGAGCACAGATACGCAGTATTTT | CASSLGTSPSTDTQYF
. | TRBJ2-2 | TRBV7-2 | TRBD2 | TGTGCCAGCAGGGGGGGACTATGGGGCTCCACCGGGGAGCTGTTTTTT | CASRGGLWGSTGELFF
. | TRBJ1-5 | TRBV19 | TRBD1 | TGTGCCAGTAGTATAGGACAGGGAGTCCAGCCCCAGCATTTT | CASSIGQGVQPQHF
. | TRBJ2-5 | TRBV19 | . | TGTGCCAGTAGTATAGTAGGGGGTGACCAGTACTTC | CASSIVGGDQYF
. | TRBJ1-2 | TRBV19 | . | TGTGCCAGTAGTTCAGGGTTCGCTTGGCACACCTTC | CASSSGFAWHTF
. | TRBJ1-4 | TRBV10-1 | TRBD1 | TGCGCCAGCCCATTCCGGACAGGGAGGGTGGTTAATGAAAAACTGTTTTTT | CASPFRTGRVVNEKLFF
few | TRBJ1-1 | TRBV7-6 | . | TGTGCCAGCAGCTTAAACAGGGACACTGAAGCTTTCTTT | CASSLNRDTEAFF
few | TRBJ1-6 | TRBV6-6 | TRBD1 | TGTGCCAGCAGTTACGGGGACAGAGAAAATTCACCCCTCCACTTT | CASSYGDRENSPLHF
. | TRBJ2-5 | TRBV19 | TRBD2 | TGTGCCAGTAGTCTGAGCGGGGGAGCCGAGACCCAGTACTTC | CASSLSGGAETQYF
. | TRBJ2-7 | TRBV4-1 | . | TGCGCCAGCAGCCAAGGGCCCAGGGACTTCGAGCAGTACTTC | CASSQGPRDFEQYF
few | TRBJ1-4 | TRBV1 | . | TGCACCAGCAGCCAAGACCTCCCCCGACAGGGTACGAATGAAAAACTGTTTTTT | CTSSQDLPRQGTNEKLFF
. | TRBJ2-3 | TRBV7-9 | TRBD1 | TGTGCCAGCAGCTCGGCGACGGCAGGGGGGTATTTT | CASSSATAGGYF
. | TRBJ2-1 | TRBV6-6 | . | TGTGCCAGCAGACCCCGGTCAGATAGGGGCAATGAGCAGTTCTTC | CASRPRSDRGNEQFF
. | TRBJ2-7 | TRBV4-1 | . | TGCGCCAGCAGCCAAGAAGACCTGACTTCGACCTACGAGCAGTACTTC | CASSQEDLTSTYEQYF
. | TRBJ2-7 | TRBV19 | TRBD2 | TGTGCCAGTAGTATAGCGGGAGGGGAATTATCCTACGAGCAGTACTTC | CASSIAGGELSYEQYF
. | TRBJ1-3 | TRBV10-3 | TRBD1 | TGTGCCATCAGTGATGACAGGGGGAGCCGCTTCACTGGAAACACCATATATTTT | CAISDDRGSRFTGNTIYF
. | TRBJ2-2 | TRBV9 | TRBD2 | TGTGCCAGCAGCGGACGAGCGGGAGCTTACACCGGGGAGCTGTTTTTT | CASSGRAGAYTGELFF
. | TRBJ2-3 | TRBV5-1 | . | TGCGCCAGCAGCTTGGGCGGGACCACAGATACGCAGTATTTT | CASSLGGTTDTQYF
. | TRBJ2-1 | TRBV5-1 | TRBD2 | TGCGCCAGCAGCTTGAGGACTAGCGGGAGTGATGAGCAGTTCTTC | CASSLRTSGSDEQFF
few | TRBJ1-1 | TRBV19 | . | TGTGCCAGTACCCCGGGGGGAGGGGCTGACACTGAAGCTTTCTTT | CASTPGGGADTEAFF
once | TRBJ2-3 | TRBV30 | TRBD1 | TGTGCCTGGAGCGTAAGGCGGGACAGGCTCAGCACAGATACGCAGTATTTT | CAWSVRRDRLSTDTQYF